These 9 T cell receptor beta chains were all obtained from the same sample, sequenced in a study of radiotherapy plus CTLA-4 blockade in lung cancer (dated by TCRdb to about 2018). The library came from the immunoSEQ multiplex PCR assay. As stored in TCRdb, this immuneACCESS dataset retains in-frame rearrangements with V and J assigned. A fraction of the clones does not appear; measured against another copy, unresolved V genes explain less than half of the discrepancy, and the remainder lacks a known reason. The sample table holds over 75,000 clones, of which about four fifths were seen once. The top ten constitute 0.84% of the sample. Sequenced material: peripheral blood, taken from a patient treated with radiotherapy plus ipilimumab. These receptors originate from a human donor with non-small cell lung cancer who had stable disease on radiotherapy plus ipilimumab.

This clone showed up just once. V gene TRBV14 combines with J gene TRBJ1-2, with TRBD1 matching over 12 bases. This CDR3 has 16 amino acids. The J segment lost 0 bases and the V segment lost 3 bases, leaving 2 bases of the junction unmatched. Germline assignment: CDR1 SGHDN and CDR2 FVKESK. The CDR3 is CASSQGQGAANYGYTF. CDR3 coding DNA: TGTGCCAGCAGCCAGGGACAGGGGGCTGCTAACTATGGCTACACCTTC.

This chain uses TRBV5-5 with TRBJ2-3; D unclear. Germline lookup yields CDR1 SGHKS and CDR2 YYEKEE (reference sequence). This CDR3 is 14 amino acids long. V lost 0 bases and J lost 3, with 8 bases in between. CDR3 sequence: CASSLGAGTDTQYF. As DNA, the CDR3 is TGTGCCAGCAGCTTGGGCGCCGGGACAGATACGCAGTATTTT.

The chain employs TRBV2 and TRBJ2-1, with 15 bases that match TRBD2. CDR1 SNHLY and CDR2 FYNNEI come from the germline V gene. This CDR3 is 18 amino acids long. J lost 11 bases, V lost 5 bases, and 16 bases had no gene match. The CDR3 sequence: CASSLRTSGRALNQKQFF. CDR3 bases: TGTGCCAGCAGTCTTAGGACTAGCGGGAGGGCCCTCAATCAGAAGCAGTTCTTC.

This clone was recorded only once. This sequence joins TRBV28 and TRBJ1-1; D is unresolved. The CDR3 has 14 amino acids. Germline assignment: CDR1 MDHEN and CDR2 SYDVKM. The V end was cut by 8 bases, the J end by 2 bases, with 15 bases between. In DNA, the CDR3 is TGTGCCAGCGAGGACCCATCTCGCAACACTGAAGCTTTCTTT. Its protein is CASEDPSRNTEAFF.

The genes are TRBV19 and TRBJ2-7; TRBD2 matches 9 bases. This CDR3 comprises 15 residues. With 3 bases clipped from V and 3 bases from J, the junction kept 6 bases outside the gene matches. Germline CDR1 is LNHDA and CDR2 is SQIVND (reference sequence). CDR3 amino acids: CASSIGGRGFYEQYF. In nucleotides, the CDR3 is TGTGCCAGTAGTATTGGCGGGAGGGGTTTCTACGAGCAGTACTTC. The whole variable domain, remainder taken from reference TRBV19 and TRBJ2-7, is DGGITQSPKYLFRKEGQNVTLSCEQNLNHDAMYWYRQDPGQGLRLIYYSQIVNDFQKGDIAEGYSVSREKKESFPLTVTSAQKNPTAFYLCASSIGGRGFYEQYFGPGTRLTVT.

The chain uses TRBV6-5 and TRBJ2-7; TRBD1 matches 7 bases. Germline V gene data show CDR1 as MNHEY and CDR2 as SVGAGI. The CDR3 has 14 amino acids. The V gene end was trimmed by 2 bases and the J gene end by 5 bases; junction bases not matched to a gene: 6. The CDR3 nucleotides read TGTGCCAGCAGTTACGTTGCAGGGGGAAACGAGCAGTACTTC. Translated: CASSYVAGGNEQYF.

This chain joins TRBV6-5 and TRBJ2-1; 9 bases map to TRBD2. CDR3 length equals 15 residues. V was clipped by 2 bases and J by 3 bases; unmatched bases: 2. CDR1 is MNHEY, CDR2 SVGAGI, per germline. CDR3 sequence (DNA): TGTGCCAGCAGTTACCGACTAGCGGACTACAATGAGCAGTTCTTC. This sequence encodes CASSYRLADYNEQFF.

The rearrangement uses TRBV21-1 and TRBJ2-5; the table's D call, TRBD2, was not checked against the DNA. TRBV21-1 is termed a pseudogene. This CDR3 contains 16 residues. CDR3 nucleotide sequence: TGTGCCAGCAGCAAAGTGGGAGGGACGTGGATGGAGACCCAGTACTTC. The encoded protein is CASSKVGGTWMETQYF.

The sample holds a few counts of this clone. The rearrangement uses TRBV7-4 and TRBJ2-7; TRBD2 matches at 12 bases. This CDR3 spans 16 amino acids. V lost 5 bases and J lost 0; bases outside the gene matches: 5. Germline loops: CDR1 SGHVT, CDR2 SQSDAQ. The CDR3 DNA reads as TGTGCCAGCAGCGGACAGACTAGCGGGAGCTCCTACGAGCAGTACTTC. Translated, it gives CASSGQTSGSSYEQYF. Filled out from reference TRBV7-4 and TRBJ2-7, the complete variable domain reads GAGVSQSPRYKVAKRGRDVALRCDSISGHVTLYWYRQTLGQGSEVLTYSQSDAQRDKSGRPSGRFSAERPERSVSTLKIQRTEQGDSAVYLCASSGQTSGSSYEQYFGPGTRLTVT.